This T cell receptor beta chain was observed in a study of technical replicates of blood from a handful of donors. The CDR3 is 14 amino acids. Trimming removed 2 bases from V and 2 bases from J; junction bases left unmatched: 0. CDR1 and CDR2 (germline): LNHNV, YYDKDF (reference sequence). Sequencing was performed with immunoSEQ multiplex PCR; in TCRdb, only in-frame clones are kept and a portion is missing. The sample yields 74,000 or so clones, around 96% seen once. The source of this sequence is a human donor in good health. The specimen was T cells isolated from PBMCs. The chain has TRBV15 and TRBJ2-3; 8 bases line up with TRBD1. The CDR3 region is CATSRQGATDTQYF. In DNA, the CDR3 is TGTGCCACCAGCAGACAGGGGGCCACAGATACGCAGTATTTT.